This record looks at one T cell receptor beta chain sequence and its context. These data come from a study of blood T cell repertoires in COVID-19. Overall study: COVID-19 samples collected from the United States, Italy and Spain covered acute and convalescent phases. PBMCs, B-cell-depleted T cells, or T cells provided the cDNA or gDNA that made up the material.

Losses at the gene ends were 6 bases for V and 4 bases for J; bases not matched to a gene: 8. CDR3 length equals 15 residues. The germline V gene has CDR1 SGHVS and CDR2 FQNEAQ. Per the authors' pipeline: Using reference gene primer amplification, nucleated cell counts were estimated. TCRdb's copy holds only in-frame clones and misses some; the assay was immunoSEQ multiplex PCR. The V and J calls and clone size were taken over from that table, and D and trimming were inferred from the DNA. The table shows fewer than 500,000 clones, with around 88% occurring only once. The specimen was peripheral blood. V is TRBV7-8 and J is TRBJ1-5; 8 bases line up with TRBD1. This TCR was sampled from a woman in her twenties or thirties with acute or convalescent COVID-19. CDR3 in amino acids: CASRIGTGLNQPQHF. CDR3 nucleotides: TGTGCCAGCAGAATTGGGACAGGCCTAAATCAGCCCCAGCATTTT. The full variable domain, its missing parts supplied by reference TRBV7-8 and TRBJ1-5, is GAGVSQSPRYKVAKRGQDVALRCDPISGHVSLFWYQQALGQGPEFLTYFQNEAQLDKSGLPSDRFFAERPEGSVSTLKIQRTQQEDSAVYLCASRIGTGLNQPQHFGDGTRLSIL.